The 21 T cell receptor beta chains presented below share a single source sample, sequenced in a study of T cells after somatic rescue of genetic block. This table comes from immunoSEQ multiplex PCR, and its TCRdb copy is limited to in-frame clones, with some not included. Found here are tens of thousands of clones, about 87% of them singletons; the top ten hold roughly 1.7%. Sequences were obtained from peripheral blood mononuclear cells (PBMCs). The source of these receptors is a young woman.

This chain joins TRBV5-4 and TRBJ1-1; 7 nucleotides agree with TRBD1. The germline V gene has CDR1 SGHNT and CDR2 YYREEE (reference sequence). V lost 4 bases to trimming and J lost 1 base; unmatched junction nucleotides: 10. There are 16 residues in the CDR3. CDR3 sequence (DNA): TGTGCCAGCAGCCCTCCTGCTGGGACAGCGAACACTGAAGCTTTCTTT. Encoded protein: CASSPPAGTANTEAFF.

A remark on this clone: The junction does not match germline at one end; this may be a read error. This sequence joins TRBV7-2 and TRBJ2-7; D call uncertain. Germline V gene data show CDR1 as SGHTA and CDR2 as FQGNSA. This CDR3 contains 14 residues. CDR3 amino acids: CASSSGPRSYEQYF. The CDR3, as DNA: TGTGCTAGCAGCTCCGGGCCCCGGAGTTACGAGCAGTACTTC.

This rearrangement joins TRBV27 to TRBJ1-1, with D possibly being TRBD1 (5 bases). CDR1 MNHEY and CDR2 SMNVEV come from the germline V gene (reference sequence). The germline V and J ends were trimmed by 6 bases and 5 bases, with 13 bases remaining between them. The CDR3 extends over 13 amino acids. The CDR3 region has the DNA TGTGCCAGCAGACTCGGGGGAGGGACTGAAGCTTTCTTT. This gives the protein CASRLGGGTEAFF.

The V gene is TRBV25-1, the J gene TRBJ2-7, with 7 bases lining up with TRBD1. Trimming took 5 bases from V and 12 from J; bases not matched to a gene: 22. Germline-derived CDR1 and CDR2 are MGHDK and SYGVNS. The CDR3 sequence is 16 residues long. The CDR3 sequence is CASSPPGQARELGLYF. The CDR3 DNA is TGTGCCAGCAGTCCCCCCGGACAGGCTAGGGAGTTGGGTCTGTACTTC.

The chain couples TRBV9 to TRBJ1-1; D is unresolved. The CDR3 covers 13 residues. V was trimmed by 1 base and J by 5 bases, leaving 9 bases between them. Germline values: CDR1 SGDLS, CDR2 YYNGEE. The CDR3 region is CASSVREGTEAFF. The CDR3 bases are TGTGCCAGCAGCGTAAGGGAGGGAACTGAAGCTTTCTTT.

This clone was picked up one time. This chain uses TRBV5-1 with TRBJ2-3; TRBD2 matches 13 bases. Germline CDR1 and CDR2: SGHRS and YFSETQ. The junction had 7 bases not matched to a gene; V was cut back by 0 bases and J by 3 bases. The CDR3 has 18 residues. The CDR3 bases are TGCGCCAGCAGCTTGGACGGACTAGCGGGAGTGGTAACAGATACGCAGTATTTT. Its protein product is CASSLDGLAGVVTDTQYF.

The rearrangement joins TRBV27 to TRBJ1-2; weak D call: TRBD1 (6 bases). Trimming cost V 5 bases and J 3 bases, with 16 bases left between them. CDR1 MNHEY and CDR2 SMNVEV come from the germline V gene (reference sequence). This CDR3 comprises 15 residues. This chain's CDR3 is CASSDRGQGYYGYTF. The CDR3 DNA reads TGTGCCAGCAGTGACCGAGGGCAGGGGTACTATGGCTACACCTTC.

CDR3 DNA: TGTGCCAGCAGTTTGACAGGGAAAAGCAATCAGCCCCAGCATTTT. Its translation is CASSLTGKSNQPQHF. The chain combines TRBV2 with TRBJ1-5; TRBD1 aligns across 7 bases. Germline CDR1 reads SNHLY; CDR2 reads FYNNEI. The J segment lost 1 base and the V segment lost 5 bases, leaving 5 bases of the junction unmatched. The CDR3 contains 15 residues.

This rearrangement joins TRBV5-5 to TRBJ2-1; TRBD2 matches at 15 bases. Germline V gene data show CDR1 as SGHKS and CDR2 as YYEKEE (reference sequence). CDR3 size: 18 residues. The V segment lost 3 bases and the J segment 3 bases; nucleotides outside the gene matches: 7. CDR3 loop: CASSSGLAGGAFYNEQFF. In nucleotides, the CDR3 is TGTGCCAGCAGCTCGGGACTAGCGGGAGGAGCTTTCTACAATGAGCAGTTCTTC.

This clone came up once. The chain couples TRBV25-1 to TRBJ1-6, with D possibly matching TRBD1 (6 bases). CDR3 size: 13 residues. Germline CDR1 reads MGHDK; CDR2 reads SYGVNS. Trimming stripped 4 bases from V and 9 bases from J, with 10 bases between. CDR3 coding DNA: TGTGCCAGCAGTGCCAGGGGAAGTTCACCCCTCCACTTT. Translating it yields CASSARGSSPLHF.

CDR3 loop: CASSPGGLPNQPQHF. The CDR3 nucleotides are TGTGCCAGCAGCCCAGGGGGCCTGCCGAATCAGCCCCAGCATTTT. V and J are TRBV27 and TRBJ1-5; TRBD1 matches at 8 bases. V lost 6 bases and J lost 4; bases outside the gene matches: 8. CDR3 length: 15 amino acids. The germline V gene encodes CDR1 MNHEY and CDR2 SMNVEV (reference sequence).

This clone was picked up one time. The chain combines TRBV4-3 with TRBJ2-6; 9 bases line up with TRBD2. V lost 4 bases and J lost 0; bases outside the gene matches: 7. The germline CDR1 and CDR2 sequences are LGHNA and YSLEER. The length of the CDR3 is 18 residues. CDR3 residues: CASSLLAGILSGANVLTF. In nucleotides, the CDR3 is TGCGCCAGCAGCCTTCTAGCGGGAATTCTCTCTGGGGCCAACGTCCTGACTTTC.

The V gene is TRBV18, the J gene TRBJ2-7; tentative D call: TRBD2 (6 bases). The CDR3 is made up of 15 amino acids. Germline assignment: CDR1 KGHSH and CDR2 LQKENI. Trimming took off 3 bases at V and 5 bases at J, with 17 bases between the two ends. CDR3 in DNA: TGTGCCAGCTCACCGCAGACTAGTACGTTCCACGAGCAGTACTTC. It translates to CASSPQTSTFHEQYF.

The CDR3 loop is CATSREGPYNEQFF. The DNA of the CDR3 is TGTGCCACATCCCGGGAGGGCCCCTACAATGAGCAGTTCTTC. This rearrangement joins TRBV2 to TRBJ2-1; TRBD2 matches at 8 bases. CDR3 length: 14 residues. Looked up from germline, CDR1 is SNHLY and CDR2 is FYNNEI. The J segment lost 2 bases and the V segment lost 10 bases, leaving 7 bases of the junction unmatched.

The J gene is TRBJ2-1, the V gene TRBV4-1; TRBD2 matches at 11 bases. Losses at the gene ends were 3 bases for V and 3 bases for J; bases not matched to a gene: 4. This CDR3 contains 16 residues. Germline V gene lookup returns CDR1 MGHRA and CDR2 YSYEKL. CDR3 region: CASSHITSGSYNEQFF. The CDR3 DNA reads TGCGCCAGCAGCCATATTACTAGCGGGAGCTACAATGAGCAGTTCTTC.

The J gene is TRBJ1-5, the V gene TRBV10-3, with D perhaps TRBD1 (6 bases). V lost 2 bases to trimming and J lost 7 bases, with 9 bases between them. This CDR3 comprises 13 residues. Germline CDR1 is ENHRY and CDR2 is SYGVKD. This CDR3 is CAISEAGGQPQHF. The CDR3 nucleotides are TGTGCCATCAGTGAGGCGGGGGGCCAGCCCCAGCATTTT.

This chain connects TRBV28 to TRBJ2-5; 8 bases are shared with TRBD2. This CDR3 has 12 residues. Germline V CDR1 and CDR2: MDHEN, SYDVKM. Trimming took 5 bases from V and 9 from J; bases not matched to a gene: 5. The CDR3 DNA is TGTGCCAGCAGTGCGCCCGGGGGGGCCCAGTACTTC. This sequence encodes CASSAPGGAQYF. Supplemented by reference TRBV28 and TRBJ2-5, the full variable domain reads DVKVTQSSRYLVKRTGEKVFLECVQDMDHENMFWYRQDPGLGLRLIYFSYDVKMKEKGDIPEGYSVSREKKERFSLILESASTNQTSMYLCASSAPGGAQYFGPGTRLLVL.

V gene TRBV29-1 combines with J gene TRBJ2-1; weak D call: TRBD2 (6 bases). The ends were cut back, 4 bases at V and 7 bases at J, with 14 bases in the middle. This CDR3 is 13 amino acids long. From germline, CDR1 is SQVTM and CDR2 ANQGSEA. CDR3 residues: CSVGTSRNNEQFF. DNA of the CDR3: TGCAGCGTTGGAACTAGCCGAAATAATGAGCAGTTCTTC.

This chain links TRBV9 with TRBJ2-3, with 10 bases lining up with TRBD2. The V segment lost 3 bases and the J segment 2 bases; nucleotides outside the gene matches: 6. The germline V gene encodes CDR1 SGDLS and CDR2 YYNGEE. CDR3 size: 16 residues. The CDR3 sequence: CASSGLAGGFTDTQYF. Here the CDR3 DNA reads TGTGCCAGCAGCGGACTAGCGGGTGGATTCACAGATACGCAGTATTTT.

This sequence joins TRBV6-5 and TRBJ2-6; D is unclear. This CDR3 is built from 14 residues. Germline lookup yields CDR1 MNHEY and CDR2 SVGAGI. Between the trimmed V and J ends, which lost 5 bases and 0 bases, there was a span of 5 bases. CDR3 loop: CASSRNSGANVLTF. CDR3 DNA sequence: TGTGCCAGCAGTCGGAACTCTGGGGCCAACGTCCTGACTTTC.

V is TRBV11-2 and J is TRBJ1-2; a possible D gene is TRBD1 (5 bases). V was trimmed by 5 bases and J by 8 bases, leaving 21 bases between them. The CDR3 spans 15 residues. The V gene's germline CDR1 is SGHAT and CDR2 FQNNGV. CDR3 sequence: CASSTNRDLLRGYTF. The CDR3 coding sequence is TGTGCCAGCAGCACCAACCGGGACTTACTAAGGGGCTACACCTTC.